This T cell receptor (beta chain) was observed in a study of OX40 agonist ivuxolimab in advanced cancers. Profiling relied on immunoSEQ multiplex PCR, and the TCRdb table lists in-frame clones only, not all of them. The sample holds 78,000 or so clones, about 93% seen once. The TCR was taken from an adult with an advanced solid tumor such as melanoma, head and neck, liver or kidney cancer. The input for sequencing was CD4+ or CD8+ T cells sorted from blood, taken in a trial of the OX40 agonist ivuxolimab.

The CDR3: CASSQARQTGDKTEAFF. CDR3 DNA: TGCGCCAGCAGCCAAGCTAGACAGACAGGAGATAAAACTGAAGCTTTCTTT. This chain joins TRBV4-1 and TRBJ1-1; a possible D gene is TRBD1 (6 bases). Per the germline V gene, CDR1 is MGHRA and CDR2 is YSYEKL. The CDR3 is 17 residues long. V dropped 1 base and J dropped 5 bases, with 20 bases sitting between them.